One sample yielded the 20 T cell receptor beta chains listed below, sequenced in a study of response to subunit inactivated influenza vaccine. TCRdb recomputed calls from the RT-PCR reads with MiXCR, one row per CDR3 protein. The sample yields almost 600,000 distinct CDR3 sequences, 14% seen once. Sequenced here: PBMCs from blood, sampled 11 to 12 days after vaccination. These receptors were taken from a man aged 50 to 60 who received an inactivated influenza vaccine.

The chain joins TRBV5-1 to TRBJ2-1; 7 bases line up with TRBD1. Trimming removed 0 bases from V and 3 bases from J; junction bases left unmatched: 3. Germline-derived CDR1 and CDR2 are SGHRS and YFSETQ. This CDR3 has 15 residues. CDR3 in amino acids: CASSLAGQHYNEQFF. CDR3 DNA sequence: TGCGCCAGCAGCTTGGCGGGACAGCACTACAATGAGCAGTTCTTC.

This chain connects TRBV5-1 to TRBJ2-5; D may be TRBD1 or TRBD2 (5 bases each). The CDR3 has 15 residues. Per the germline V gene, CDR1 is SGHRS and CDR2 is YFSETQ. Deletions cut 0 bases from V and 7 bases from J, with 16 bases between. The CDR3 nucleotides are TGCGCCAGCAGCTTGGAGGGGACCCCCTTGGGGACCCAGTACTTC. Translated: CASSLEGTPLGTQYF.

Here the CDR3 reads CASSLPPAYLRGNEQFF. The CDR3 nucleotides read TGTGCCAGCAGCTTGCCTCCGGCCTACCTACGGGGGAATGAGCAGTTCTTC. The rearrangement links TRBV5-6 to TRBJ2-1; tentative D call: TRBD2 (6 bases). CDR3 length: 17 amino acids. The germline V and J ends were trimmed by 1 base and 7 bases, with 21 bases remaining between them. Germline CDR1 SGHDT, CDR2 YYEEEE. The full variable domain, completed using reference TRBV5-6 and TRBJ2-1, is DAGVTQSPTHLIKTRGQQVTLRCSPKSGHDTVSWYQQALGQGPQFIFQYYEEEERQRGNFPDRFSGHQFPNYSSELNVNALLLGDSALYLCASSLPPAYLRGNEQFFGPGTRLTVL.

In this sample, this clonotype turned up a few times. This chain joins TRBV29-1 and TRBJ2-5; the match to TRBD1 covers 7 bases. Germline-derived CDR1 and CDR2 are SQVTM and ANQGSEA. Trimming at V came to 7 bases and at J to 2 bases, leaving 4 bases not matched to a gene. The CDR3 consists of 12 residues. CDR3 amino acids: CSAPGQQETQYF. As DNA, the CDR3 is TGCAGCGCCCCGGGACAGCAAGAGACCCAGTACTTC.

In this sample, this clonotype turned up a few times. The CDR3 protein is CSAGVPTEAFF. The CDR3 nucleotides are TGCAGTGCAGGGGTTCCAACTGAAGCTTTCTTT. The chain links TRBV20-1 to TRBJ1-1; D is perhaps TRBD1 (5 bases). The V end was cut by 6 bases, the J end by 5 bases, with 10 bases between. Germline V CDR1 and CDR2: DFQATT, SNEGSKA (reference sequence). The CDR3 is made up of 11 amino acids.

The table lists this clonotype with a few counts. The V gene is TRBV7-8, the J gene TRBJ2-7; 8 positions match TRBD1. The CDR3 covers 15 residues. V was pared by 1 base and J by 3 bases, with 5 bases of the junction left unmatched. Germline V gene sequence: CDR1 SGHVS, CDR2 FQNEAQ. In nucleotides, the CDR3 is TGTGCCAGCAGCTTAGGGACAGGGTGGGACTACGAGCAGTACTTC. Translating gives CASSLGTGWDYEQYF.

The chain recombines TRBV2 with TRBJ2-1; D uncertain. Trimming took off 4 bases at V and 8 bases at J, with 12 bases between the two ends. Germline values: CDR1 SNHLY, CDR2 FYNNEI. The CDR3 loop spans 13 amino acids. The CDR3 DNA reads as TGTGCCAGCAGTGGTCAATCAGGATATGAGCAGTTCTTC. Translating it yields CASSGQSGYEQFF.

This clonotype showed up many times. CDR3 amino acids: CSASPGGYNQPQHF. In DNA form, the CDR3 reads TGCAGTGCTTCCCCAGGGGGATACAATCAGCCCCAGCATTTT. The chain combines TRBV20-1 with TRBJ1-5; TRBD1 agrees at 7 bases. V lost 5 bases and J lost 3; bases outside the gene matches: 7. The CDR3 has 14 residues. Germline values: CDR1 DFQATT, CDR2 SNEGSKA (reference sequence).

The chain couples TRBV5-1 to TRBJ2-2; tentative D call: TRBD1 (6 bases). In germline, CDR1 is SGHRS, CDR2 YFSETQ. V was pared by 0 bases and J by 7 bases, with 19 bases between. The CDR3 is 17 residues long. CDR3 sequence reads: CASSLDTGTPRDGELFF. The CDR3 DNA follows: TGCGCCAGCAGCTTGGATACAGGGACCCCCAGGGACGGGGAGCTGTTTTTT.

This clonotype was found a few times. The CDR3 DNA is TGCGCCAGCAGCGAGAGAGGAAACACCATATATTTT. Protein sequence: CASSERGNTIYF. This sequence joins TRBV5-1 and TRBJ1-3; D not resolved. The CDR3 has 12 amino acids. CDR1 and CDR2 (germline): SGHRS, YFSETQ. V gave up 4 bases and J gave up 4 bases, with 6 bases separating them.

The chain carries TRBV5-1 and TRBJ2-1; tentative D call: TRBD2 (5 bases). The CDR3 sequence is 13 residues long. V was clipped by 4 bases and J by 7 bases, with 12 bases between them. CDR1 is SGHRS and CDR2 is YFSETQ in the germline V gene. DNA for the CDR3: TGCGCCAGCAGCCGGGGAGAGCGGAATGAGCAGTTCTTC. Its translation is CASSRGERNEQFF.

This clonotype was found a few times. J is TRBJ2-1 and V is TRBV12-5, with 14 positions matching TRBD2. CDR1 and CDR2 (germline): LGHNT, FRNRAP. V was clipped by 4 bases and J by 10 bases; unmatched bases: 6. The CDR3 loop spans 15 amino acids. The CDR3 region has the DNA TGTGCTAGTGGTTCGGGGACTAGCGGGAGCTGGGAGCAGTTCTTC. Amino acid sequence: CASGSGTSGSWEQFF.

The sample holds a few counts of this clonotype. This chain links TRBV6-2 or TRBV6-3 with TRBJ2-2, with a weak D call TRBD2 (6 bases). The CDR3 contains 21 residues. From germline, CDR1 is MNHEY and CDR2 SVGEGT. V was clipped by 8 bases and J by 5 bases, with 36 bases between them. In nucleotides, the CDR3 is TGTGCCAGCTGCCTTAGTTCGGGGGAATCAACGCATCAGTCTCGAACCGGGGAGCTGTTTTTT. This encodes CASCLSSGESTHQSRTGELFF.

The chain is built from TRBV4-3 and TRBJ1-6, with D unclear. The V gene lost 0 bases and the J gene lost 7 bases, with 10 bases spanning the gap. There are 15 residues in the CDR3. Germline V gene lookup returns CDR1 LGHNA and CDR2 YSLEER. CDR3: CASSQDYFGNSPLHF. The CDR3, as DNA: TGCGCCAGCAGCCAAGATTATTTCGGAAATTCACCCCTCCACTTT.

At least ten counts were recorded for this clonotype. This sequence joins TRBV7-8 and TRBJ2-3, with no clear D. Per the germline V gene, CDR1 is SGHVS and CDR2 is FQNEAQ. V lost 2 bases and J lost 5, with 11 bases in between. This CDR3 comprises 14 residues. The CDR3 sequence is CASSLISVGDTQYF. CDR3 DNA: TGTGCCAGCAGCTTAATTTCCGTCGGAGATACGCAGTATTTT.

The table lists this clonotype with a few counts. The chain combines TRBV4-3 with TRBJ2-1; D is possibly TRBD1 (6 bases). Germline V gene sequence: CDR1 LGHNA, CDR2 YSLEER. The CDR3 sequence is 15 residues long. The ends were cut back, 0 bases at V and 2 bases at J, with 8 bases in the middle. The CDR3 DNA reads TGCGCCAGCAGCCAAGATCAGGGGACCTACAATGAGCAGTTCTTC. This gives the protein CASSQDQGTYNEQFF.

This chain links TRBV13 with TRBJ1-2, with D hard to call. Germline V lookup: CDR1 PRHDT, CDR2 FYEKMQ (reference sequence). V dropped 3 bases and J dropped 4 bases, with 15 bases sitting between them. The CDR3 covers 15 residues. This CDR3 reads CASSFDVQPIYGYTF. The CDR3 DNA sequence: TGTGCCAGCAGCTTCGACGTGCAGCCAATCTATGGCTACACCTTC. Full variable domain (remainder filled in from reference TRBV13 and TRBJ1-2): AAGVIQSPRHLIKEKRETATLKCYPIPRHDTVYWYQQGPGQDPQFLISFYEKMQSDKGSIPDRFSAQQFSDYHSELNMSSLELGDSALYFCASSFDVQPIYGYTFGSGTRLTVV.

This clonotype was detected ten times or more. The V gene is TRBV27, the J gene TRBJ2-5; D gene ambiguous. Trimming shortened V by 5 bases and J by 3 bases, and 4 bases separated the two germline ends. CDR3 length: 11 residues. Per germline, CDR1 MNHEY and CDR2 SMNVEV (reference sequence). The CDR3 protein is CASSHKETQYF. The CDR3 coding sequence is TGTGCCAGCAGTCACAAAGAGACCCAGTACTTC.

The rearrangement joins TRBV5-6 to TRBJ1-1; weak D call: TRBD1 (5 bases). This CDR3 has 14 residues. Trimming took 4 bases from V and 1 from J, leaving 11 bases between them. Germline loops: CDR1 SGHDT, CDR2 YYEEEE. The CDR3 is CASSRRGGNTEAFF. The DNA of the CDR3 is TGTGCCAGCAGCCGCCGGGGGGGGAACACTGAAGCTTTCTTT. Supplemented by reference TRBV5-6 and TRBJ1-1, the full variable domain reads DAGVTQSPTHLIKTRGQQVTLRCSPKSGHDTVSWYQQALGQGPQFIFQYYEEEERQRGNFPDRFSGHQFPNYSSELNVNALLLGDSALYLCASSRRGGNTEAFFGQGTRLTVV.

The V gene is TRBV6-5, the J gene TRBJ1-1; tentative D call: TRBD1 (5 bases). The V gene's germline CDR1 is MNHEY and CDR2 SVGAGI. The CDR3 is 15 residues long. Trimming removed 0 bases from V and 5 bases from J, with 13 bases in between. CDR3 sequence reads: CASSYSFIGATEAFF. The CDR3 coding sequence is TGTGCCAGCAGTTACTCGTTCATAGGGGCTACTGAAGCTTTCTTT.